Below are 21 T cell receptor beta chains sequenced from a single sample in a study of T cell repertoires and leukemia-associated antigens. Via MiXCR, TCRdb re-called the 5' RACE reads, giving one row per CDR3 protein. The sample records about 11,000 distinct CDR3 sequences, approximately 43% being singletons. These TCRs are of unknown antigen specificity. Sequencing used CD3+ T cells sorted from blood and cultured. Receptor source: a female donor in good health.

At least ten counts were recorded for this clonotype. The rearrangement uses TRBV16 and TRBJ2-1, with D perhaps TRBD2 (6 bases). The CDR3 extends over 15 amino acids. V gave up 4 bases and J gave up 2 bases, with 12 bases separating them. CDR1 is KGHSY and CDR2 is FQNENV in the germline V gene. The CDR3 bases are TGTGCCAGCAGCCCCGCCACGGGGGCCTACAATGAGCAGTTCTTC. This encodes CASSPATGAYNEQFF.

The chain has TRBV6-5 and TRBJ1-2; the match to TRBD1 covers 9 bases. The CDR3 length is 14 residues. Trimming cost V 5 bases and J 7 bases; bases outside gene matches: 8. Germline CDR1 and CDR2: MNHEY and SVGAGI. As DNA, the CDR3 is TGTGCCAGCAGTCAGACAGGGGGGTCTCGTGGCTACACCTTC. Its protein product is CASSQTGGSRGYTF.

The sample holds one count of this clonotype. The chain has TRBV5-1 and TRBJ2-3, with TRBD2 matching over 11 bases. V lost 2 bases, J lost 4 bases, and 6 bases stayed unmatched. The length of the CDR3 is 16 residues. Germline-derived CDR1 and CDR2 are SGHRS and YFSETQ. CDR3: CASSFLAGGGADTQYF. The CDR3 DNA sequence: TGCGCCAGCAGCTTCCTAGCGGGAGGAGGTGCAGATACGCAGTATTTT. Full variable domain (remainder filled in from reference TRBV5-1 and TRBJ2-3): KAGVTQTPRYLIKTRGQQVTLSCSPISGHRSVSWYQQTPGQGLQFLFEYFSETQRNKGNFPGRFSGRQFSNSRSEMNVSTLELGDSALYLCASSFLAGGGADTQYFGPGTRLTVL.

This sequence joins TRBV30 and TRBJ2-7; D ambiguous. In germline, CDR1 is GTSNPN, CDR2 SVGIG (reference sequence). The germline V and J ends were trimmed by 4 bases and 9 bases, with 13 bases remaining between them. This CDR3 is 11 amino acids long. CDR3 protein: CAWTAYNGQYF. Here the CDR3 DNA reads TGTGCCTGGACGGCTTACAATGGGCAGTACTTC.

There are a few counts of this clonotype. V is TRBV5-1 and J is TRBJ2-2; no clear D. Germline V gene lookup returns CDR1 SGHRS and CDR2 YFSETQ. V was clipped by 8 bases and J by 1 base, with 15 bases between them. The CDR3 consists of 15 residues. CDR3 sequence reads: CASSRHSQNTGELFF. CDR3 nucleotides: TGCGCCAGTTCTCGACATTCACAGAACACCGGGGAGCTGTTTTTT.

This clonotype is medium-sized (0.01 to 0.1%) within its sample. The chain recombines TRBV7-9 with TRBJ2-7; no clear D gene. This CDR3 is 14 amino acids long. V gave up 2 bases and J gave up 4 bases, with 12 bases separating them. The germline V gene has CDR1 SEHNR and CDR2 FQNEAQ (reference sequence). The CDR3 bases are TGTGCCAGCAGCTTAAAAGGGCAGGTATACGAGCAGTACTTC. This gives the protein CASSLKGQVYEQYF.

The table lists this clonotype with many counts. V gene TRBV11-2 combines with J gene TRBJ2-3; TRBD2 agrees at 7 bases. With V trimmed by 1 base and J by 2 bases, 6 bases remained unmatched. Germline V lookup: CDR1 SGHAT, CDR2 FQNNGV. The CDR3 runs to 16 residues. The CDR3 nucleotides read TGTGCCAGCAGCTTAGGGGGAGGGTCTCCCACAGATACGCAGTATTTT. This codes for CASSLGGGSPTDTQYF.

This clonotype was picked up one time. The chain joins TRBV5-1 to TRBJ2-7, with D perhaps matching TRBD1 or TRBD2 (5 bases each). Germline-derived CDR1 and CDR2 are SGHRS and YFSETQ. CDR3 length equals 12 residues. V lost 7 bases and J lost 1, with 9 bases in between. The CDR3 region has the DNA TGCGCCAGCCGGGACGGATCCTACGAGCAGTACTTC. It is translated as CASRDGSYEQYF.

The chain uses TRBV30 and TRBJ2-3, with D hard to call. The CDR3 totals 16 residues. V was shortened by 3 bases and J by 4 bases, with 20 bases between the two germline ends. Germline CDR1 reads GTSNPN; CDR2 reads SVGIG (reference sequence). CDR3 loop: CAWRASRRLLADTQYF. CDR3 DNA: TGTGCCTGGAGGGCCTCTCGCCGTCTGTTGGCAGATACGCAGTATTTT. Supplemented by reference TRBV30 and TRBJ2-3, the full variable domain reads SQTIHQWPATLVQPVGSPLSLECTVEGTSNPNLYWYRQAAGRGLQLLFYSVGIGQISSEVPQNLSASRPQDRQFILSSKKLLLSDSGFYLCAWRASRRLLADTQYFGPGTRLTVL.

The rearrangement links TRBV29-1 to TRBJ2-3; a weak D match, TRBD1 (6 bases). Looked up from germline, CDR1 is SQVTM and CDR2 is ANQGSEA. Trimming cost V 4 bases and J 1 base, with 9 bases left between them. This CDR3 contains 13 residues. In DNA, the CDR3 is TGCAGCGTTGTTAGACAGGGCACAGATACGCAGTATTTT. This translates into CSVVRQGTDTQYF.

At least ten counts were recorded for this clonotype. This chain's CDR3 is CASSSRMGRQETQYF. The CDR3 DNA reads as TGTGCCAGCAGCTCCCGCATGGGTCGGCAAGAGACCCAGTACTTC. V usage is TRBV11-2 and J usage is TRBJ2-5; D unresolved. The germline V and J ends were trimmed by 4 bases and 2 bases, with 14 bases remaining between them. The CDR3 consists of 15 residues. Germline CDR1 and CDR2: SGHAT and FQNNGV.

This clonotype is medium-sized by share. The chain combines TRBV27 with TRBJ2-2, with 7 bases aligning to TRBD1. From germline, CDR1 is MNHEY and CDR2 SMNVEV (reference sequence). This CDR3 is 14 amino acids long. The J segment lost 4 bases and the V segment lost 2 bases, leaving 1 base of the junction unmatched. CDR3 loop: CASSLTGVTGELFF. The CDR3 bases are TGTGCCAGCAGTTTAACAGGGGTCACCGGGGAGCTGTTTTTT.

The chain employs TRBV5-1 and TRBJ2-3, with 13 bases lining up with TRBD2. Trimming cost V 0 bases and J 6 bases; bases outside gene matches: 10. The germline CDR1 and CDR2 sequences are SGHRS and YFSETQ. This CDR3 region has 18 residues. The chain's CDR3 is CASSLGTSGGISTDTQYF. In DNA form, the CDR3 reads TGCGCCAGCAGCTTGGGGACTAGCGGGGGTATCTCCACGGATACGCAGTATTTT.

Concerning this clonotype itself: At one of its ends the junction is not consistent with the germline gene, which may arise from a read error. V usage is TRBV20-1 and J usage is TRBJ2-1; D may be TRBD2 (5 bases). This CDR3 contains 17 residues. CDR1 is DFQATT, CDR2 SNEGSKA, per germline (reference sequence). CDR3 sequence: CSARDQKRQSSYNERFF. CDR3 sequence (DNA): TGCAGTGCTAGAGATCAGAAGCGGCAAAGCTCCTACAATGAGCGGTTCTTC.

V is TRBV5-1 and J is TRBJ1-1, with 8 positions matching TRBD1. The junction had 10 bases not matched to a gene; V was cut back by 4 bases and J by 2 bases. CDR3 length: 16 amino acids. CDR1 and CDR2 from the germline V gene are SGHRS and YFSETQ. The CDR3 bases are TGCGCCAGCAGCCCGGTTTCGGGGACAGGTAACACTGAAGCTTTCTTT. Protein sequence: CASSPVSGTGNTEAFF.

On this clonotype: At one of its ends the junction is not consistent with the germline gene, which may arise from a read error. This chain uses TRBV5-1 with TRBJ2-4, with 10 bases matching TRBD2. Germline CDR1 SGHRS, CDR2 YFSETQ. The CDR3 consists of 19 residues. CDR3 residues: CASSRRAGGPVSAKNTQYF. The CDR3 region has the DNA TGCGCCAGCAGCCGCAGAGCGGGAGGGCCAGTTTCAGCCAAAAACACTCAGTACTTC.

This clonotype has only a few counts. The CDR3: CASSSGASGSIEQYF. The CDR3, as DNA: TGTGCCAGCAGTTCTGGGGCTAGCGGGAGTATCGAGCAGTACTTC. The chain carries TRBV12-3 or TRBV12-4 and TRBJ2-7; 10 bases fit TRBD2. Trimming removed 4 bases from V and 6 bases from J; junction bases left unmatched: 9. This CDR3 spans 15 amino acids.

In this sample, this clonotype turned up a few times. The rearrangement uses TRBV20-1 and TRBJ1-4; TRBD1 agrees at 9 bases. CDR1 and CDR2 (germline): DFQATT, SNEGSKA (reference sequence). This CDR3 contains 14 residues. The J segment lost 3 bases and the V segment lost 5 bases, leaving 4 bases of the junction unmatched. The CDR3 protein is CSAVQGAANEKLFF. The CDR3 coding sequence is TGCAGTGCTGTACAGGGGGCGGCTAATGAAAAACTGTTTTTT.

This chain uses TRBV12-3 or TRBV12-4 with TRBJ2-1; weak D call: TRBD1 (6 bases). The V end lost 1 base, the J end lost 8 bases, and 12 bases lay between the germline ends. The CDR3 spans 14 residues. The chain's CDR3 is CASSLGGHAYEQFF. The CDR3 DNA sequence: TGTGCCAGCAGTTTAGGGGGACACGCCTATGAGCAGTTCTTC.

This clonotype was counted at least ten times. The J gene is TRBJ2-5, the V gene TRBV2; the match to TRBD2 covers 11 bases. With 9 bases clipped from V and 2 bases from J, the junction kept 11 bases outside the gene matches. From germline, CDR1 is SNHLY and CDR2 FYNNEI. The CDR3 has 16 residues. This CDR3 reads CARANPGLAEQETQYF. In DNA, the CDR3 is TGTGCCAGAGCGAATCCGGGACTAGCGGAACAAGAGACCCAGTACTTC.

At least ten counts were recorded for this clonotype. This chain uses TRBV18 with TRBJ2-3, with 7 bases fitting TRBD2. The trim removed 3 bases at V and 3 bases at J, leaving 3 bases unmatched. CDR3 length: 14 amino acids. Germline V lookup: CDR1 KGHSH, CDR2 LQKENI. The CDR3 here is CASSPTSWTDTQYF. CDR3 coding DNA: TGTGCCAGCTCACCGACTAGCTGGACAGATACGCAGTATTTT. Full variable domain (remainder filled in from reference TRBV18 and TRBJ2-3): NAGVMQNPRHLVRRRGQEARLRCSPMKGHSHVYWYRQLPEEGLKFMVYLQKENIIDESGMPKERFSAEFPKEGPSILRIQQVVRGDSAAYFCASSPTSWTDTQYFGPGTRLTVL.